This T cell receptor beta chain came from a study of T cell changes during pregnancy in multiple sclerosis. Repertoires were generated with immunoSEQ multiplex PCR, while TCRdb's copy carries only in-frame clones and drops some. Of roughly 40,000 clones in the sample, 85% to 95% were seen once. The V gene's germline CDR1 is MGHRA and CDR2 YSYEKL. The CDR3 extends over 14 amino acids. V lost 3 bases, J lost 7 bases, and 7 bases stayed unmatched. The V and J genes are TRBV4-1 and TRBJ2-7; 9 positions match TRBD1. The sample was CD4+ T cells from peripheral blood mononuclear cells, taken before pregnancy. The source is a female donor with multiple sclerosis, enrolled in a pregnancy study. Written as DNA, the CDR3 is TGCGCCAGCAGCCATCCGACAGGGGGGAGAGAGCAGTACTTC. This codes for CASSHPTGGREQYF.